The 15 T cell receptor beta chains below were found in one sample sequenced in a study of radiation and T cells in renal cell carcinoma. Some clones are missing from TCRdb's copy, which holds only in-frame ones; the method was immunoSEQ multiplex PCR. The table records tens of thousands of clones, 70% to 80% of them present only once. Time point in this sample: baseline pretreatment blood. Indicated treatment: 15 Gy SBRT to primary tumor, nephrectomy 4 weeks later. The sample was blood, taken from a patient whose treatment included radiotherapy and nephrectomy. Every receptor here comes from a man aged 55 to 70 with renal cell carcinoma.

The chain uses TRBV11-2 and TRBJ2-7, with TRBD2 identical over 7 bases. The CDR3 covers 15 residues. The germline CDR1 and CDR2 sequences are SGHAT and FQNNGV. Trimming cost V 4 bases and J 4 bases; bases outside gene matches: 10. Here the CDR3 DNA reads TGTGCCAGCAGCTACCGATGGGAGGGTTTTTACGAGCAGTACTTC. Protein: CASSYRWEGFYEQYF.

The chain is built from TRBV7-9 and TRBJ2-5; TRBD2 matches at 14 bases. The CDR3 sequence is 19 residues long. V trimming: 5 bases; J trimming: 2 bases; junction bases outside the gene matches: 13. CDR1 and CDR2 from the germline V gene are SEHNR and FQNEAQ (reference sequence). CDR3 nucleotides: TGTGCCAGCAGCGCCCTTCTGGGGACTAGCGGGGGCAAACAAGAGACCCAGTACTTC. Translating it yields CASSALLGTSGGKQETQYF.

The chain carries TRBV30 and TRBJ1-2, with D maybe TRBD1 (5 bases). The CDR3 loop spans 16 amino acids. CDR1 and CDR2 from the germline V gene are GTSNPN and SVGIG (reference sequence). Trimming pared 0 bases from V and 7 bases from J, leaving 21 bases between. This chain's CDR3 is CAWSVDLEGRGFGYTF. DNA of the CDR3: TGTGCCTGGAGTGTAGATTTAGAGGGGAGAGGATTTGGCTACACCTTC. Supplemented by reference TRBV30 and TRBJ1-2, the full variable domain reads SQTIHQWPATLVQPVGSPLSLECTVEGTSNPNLYWYRQAAGRGLQLLFYSVGIGQISSEVPQNLSASRPQDRQFILSSKKLLLSDSGFYLCAWSVDLEGRGFGYTFGSGTRLTVV.

By its share, this clone is medium-sized (0.01 to 0.1%). The V call is TRBV4-2, the J call TRBJ1-5, with 10 nucleotides matching TRBD1. The V gene end was trimmed by 4 bases and the J gene end by 10 bases; junction bases not matched to a gene: 7. Germline V lookup: CDR1 LGHNA, CDR2 YNFKEQ. The CDR3 extends over 14 amino acids. The CDR3 protein is CASSLLTGGGPQHF. CDR3 sequence (DNA): TGTGCCAGCAGCCTTCTGACAGGGGGCGGTCCCCAGCATTTT.

CDR3 sequence (DNA): TGTGCCAGCAGTGCGGGGCTATCGGGGGAAAAACTGTTTTTT. It encodes CASSAGLSGEKLFF. The rearrangement uses TRBV6-1 and TRBJ1-4; possible D gene TRBD1, 5 bases. With 4 bases removed from V and 8 bases from J, the gap between germline ends came to 14 bases. This CDR3 comprises 14 residues. Germline CDR1 is MNHNS and CDR2 is SASEGT.

In this sample, this clone is medium-sized. The gene calls are TRBV7-2 and TRBJ2-1; D remains unclear. This CDR3 has 13 residues. Trimming stripped 8 bases from V and 6 bases from J, with 14 bases between. In germline, CDR1 is SGHTA, CDR2 FQGNSA. For the CDR3, the DNA is TGTGCCAGCGGTCGCGCGTCAGGCAATGAGCAGTTCTTC. Translation gives CASGRASGNEQFF.

This chain joins TRBV30 and TRBJ2-5; no firm D call. From germline, CDR1 is GTSNPN and CDR2 SVGIG (reference sequence). The CDR3 consists of 11 residues. Trimming removed 4 bases from V and 5 bases from J, with 8 bases in between. The CDR3 loop is CAWTPRETQYF. CDR3 nucleotide sequence: TGTGCCTGGACCCCGCGGGAGACCCAGTACTTC.

The chain combines TRBV15 with TRBJ2-7; D not resolved. CDR1 and CDR2 from the germline V gene are LNHNV and YYDKDF (reference sequence). The V end was cut by 0 bases, the J end by 2 bases, with 14 bases between. The CDR3 is 16 amino acids. CDR3: CATSRDFRAAPYEQYF. CDR3 DNA sequence: TGTGCCACCAGCAGAGATTTCAGAGCAGCTCCCTACGAGCAGTACTTC.

This clone was counted only a few times. CDR3 loop: CASSLQLRAGAIEQYF. CDR3 DNA: TGTGCCAGCAGCCTGCAGCTCCGGGCGGGAGCAATCGAGCAGTACTTC. The chain employs TRBV7-9 and TRBJ2-7; TRBD2 matches at 7 bases. Germline V gene lookup returns CDR1 SEHNR and CDR2 FQNEAQ (reference sequence). After removal of 5 bases from V and 6 bases from J, the junction contained 16 bases not matched to a gene. The CDR3 runs to 16 residues.

V gene TRBV4-3 combines with J gene TRBJ2-5; 7 bases fit TRBD1. The CDR3 consists of 13 residues. Germline CDR1 LGHNA, CDR2 YSLEER. The V and J ends lost 6 bases and 1 base, in that order; junction bases with no gene match: 2. The CDR3 loop is CASSRDSQETQYF. Here the CDR3 DNA reads TGCGCCAGCAGTCGGGACAGCCAAGAGACCCAGTACTTC.

Here the CDR3 DNA reads TGTGCCAGTAGTATACCCGGGACAGGGGTCTACGAGCAGTACTTC. It specifies CASSIPGTGVYEQYF. The chain recombines TRBV19 with TRBJ2-7, with 10 bases that match TRBD1. CDR3 size: 15 residues. V was pared by 2 bases and J by 3 bases, with 4 bases of the junction left unmatched. The germline gives CDR1 LNHDA, CDR2 SQIVND (reference sequence).

In DNA, the CDR3 is TGTGCCAGCAGTTGGAGGTGGGGGACTGAAGCTTTCTTT. Protein product: CASSWRWGTEAFF. The chain recombines TRBV11-2 with TRBJ1-1, with D maybe TRBD1 (5 bases). Germline V gene lookup returns CDR1 SGHAT and CDR2 FQNNGV. V shed 6 bases and J shed 5 bases, with 13 bases lying between them. The CDR3 consists of 13 residues.

The V gene is TRBV10-1, the J gene TRBJ1-1; a weak D match, TRBD1 (6 bases). Germline V gives CDR1 WNHNN, CDR2 SYGVQD (reference sequence). The CDR3 spans 13 residues. V was clipped by 7 bases and J by 1 base, with 10 bases between them. The CDR3: CASNKDRNTEAFF. The CDR3 nucleotides are TGCGCCAGCAACAAGGACAGGAACACTGAAGCTTTCTTT.

The rearrangement uses TRBV4-1 and TRBJ2-7; 7 nucleotides align to TRBD2. Germline-derived CDR1 and CDR2 are MGHRA and YSYEKL. This CDR3 contains 18 residues. V shed 3 bases, J shed 7 bases, and the junction held 21 bases outside the gene matches. The CDR3: CASSQSLLGEGVSGEQYF. The CDR3 coding sequence is TGCGCCAGCAGCCAGAGCTTGCTCGGGGAGGGAGTGTCGGGTGAGCAGTACTTC.

This clone has only a few counts. The rearrangement links TRBV14 to TRBJ1-4; D is undetermined. V dropped 1 base and J dropped 7 bases, with 22 bases sitting between them. The CDR3 sequence is 18 residues long. CDR1 is SGHDN, CDR2 FVKESK, per germline. The CDR3 here is CASSQGYGLASGGEKLFF. CDR3 sequence (DNA): TGTGCCAGCAGCCAAGGTTACGGTTTGGCGTCGGGTGGTGAAAAACTGTTTTTT.